The T cell receptor (beta chain) described here comes from a study of patients and donors after allogeneic stem cell transplantation. This clonotype was seen a handful of times. V dropped 11 bases and J dropped 0 bases, with 14 bases sitting between them. The CDR3 runs to 14 residues. The germline V gene encodes CDR1 MRHNA and CDR2 SNTAGT. TCRdb itself ran the RT-PCR reads through MiXCR, one entry per CDR3 protein. Of over 400,000 distinct CDR3 sequences detected, roughly 17% appear once; the ten largest clones hold less than 8%. The receptor comes from a human donor who was either an allogeneic HSCT recipient or a stem cell or donor lymphocyte infusion donor (not recorded which). It is not recorded whose cells these are; they may come from a transplant donor. The specimen sequenced was blood, either unsorted or a sorted T cell fraction (not recorded which). The V gene is TRBV6-4, the J gene TRBJ1-5; perhaps TRBD1 as D (5 bases). The CDR3 spells CAAKGDSSNQPQHF. The CDR3 DNA reads TGTGCCGCCAAAGGCGACAGTAGCAATCAGCCCCAGCATTTT.